The next 11 T cell receptor beta chains were all read from a single sample in a study of spatial heterogeneity in lung cancer. Notes on the study in general: Mutation counts in tumors were tracked by counts of expanded intratumoral alpha and beta TCRs.

These receptors have no identified antigens. Time point meaning: sample taken at primary tumor resection. TCRdb redid the calling of the 5' RACE reads with MiXCR, one entry per CDR3 protein. Among under 1,500 distinct CDR3 sequences, about a sixth were seen once, and the ten largest hold less than 40%. Here the sequenced sample was lung tumor tissue, taken at surgery. Source of these receptors: a male donor with early-stage non-small cell lung cancer.

Sample share makes this clonotype medium-sized. Within a library made for alpha chains, this beta chain is off target, and its count is uninformative. The chain is built from TRBV6-5 and TRBJ1-2, with TRBD1 matching over 11 bases. CDR3 length equals 15 residues. V dropped 6 bases and J dropped 1; count of bases not matched to a gene: 4. Germline loops: CDR1 MNHEY, CDR2 SVGAGI. The CDR3: CASSYGTGGNYGYTF. The CDR3 DNA follows: TGTGCCAGCAGCTATGGGACAGGGGGTAACTATGGCTACACCTTC.

This clonotype has a handful of counts. Being off target in a library aimed at alpha chains, this beta chain has a size of little meaning. The chain links TRBV5-4 to TRBJ1-2; 11 bases match TRBD1. The germline V gene encodes CDR1 SGHNT and CDR2 YYREEE (reference sequence). The CDR3 is 16 residues long. The J segment lost 4 bases and the V segment lost 3 bases, leaving 8 bases of the junction unmatched. The CDR3 nucleotides read TGTGCCAGCAGCTCACCGGGACAGGGGGATCCCTATGGCTACACCTTC. Amino acid sequence: CASSSPGQGDPYGYTF. Based on the CDR3 plus reference TRBV5-4 and TRBJ1-2, the full variable domain is ETGVTQSPTHLIKTRGQQVTLRCSSQSGHNTVSWYQQALGQGPQFIFQYYREEENGRGNFPPRFSGLQFPNYSSELNVNALELDDSALYLCASSSPGQGDPYGYTFGSGTRLTVV.

Note on this clonotype: A library prepared for alpha chains yielded this beta chain as an off-target read; its size is of little meaning. The chain joins TRBV28 to TRBJ1-1; D perhaps matches TRBD1 (5 bases). There are 16 residues in the CDR3. Germline V gene lookup returns CDR1 MDHEN and CDR2 SYDVKM. Between the trimmed V and J ends, which lost 2 bases and 0 bases, there was a span of 13 bases. The CDR3 is CASSLPLSGMNTEAFF. CDR3 DNA: TGTGCCAGCAGTTTACCCCTGTCAGGGATGAACACTGAAGCTTTCTTT. The full variable domain, with the rest looked up from reference TRBV28 and TRBJ1-1, is DVKVTQSSRYLVKRTGEKVFLECVQDMDHENMFWYRQDPGLGLRLIYFSYDVKMKEKGDIPEGYSVSREKKERFSLILESASTNQTSMYLCASSLPLSGMNTEAFFGQGTRLTVV.

This clonotype is a singleton in its sample. This beta chain came through as a stray read in a library set up for alpha chains, and its size says little. This rearrangement joins TRBV25-1 to TRBJ1-1; D is uncertain. V was trimmed by 9 bases and J by 1 base, leaving 9 bases between them. Germline CDR1 is MGHDK and CDR2 is SYGVNS. The CDR3 contains 12 residues. In DNA, the CDR3 is TGTGCCAGTCAGTATTCGAACACTGAAGCTTTCTTT. Its protein product is CASQYSNTEAFF. Supplemented by reference TRBV25-1 and TRBJ1-1, the full variable domain reads EADIYQTPRYLVIGTGKKITLECSQTMGHDKMYWYQQDPGMELHLIHYSYGVNSTEKGDLSSESTVSRIRTEHFPLTLESARPSHTSQYLCASQYSNTEAFFGQGTRLTVV.

This clonotype is classed as medium-sized. For a library built for alpha chains, this beta chain is a stray read; little rests on its size. The CDR3, as DNA: TGCAGTGCTAGAGATAGGGTCCACTACAATGAGCAGTTCTTC. This encodes CSARDRVHYNEQFF. The chain combines TRBV20-1 with TRBJ2-1; D is uncertain. Germline CDR1 and CDR2: DFQATT and SNEGSKA (reference sequence). The germline V and J ends were trimmed by 0 bases and 3 bases, with 9 bases remaining between them. The CDR3 extends over 14 amino acids.

This clonotype showed up just a few times. As an off-target read in a library built for alpha chains, this beta chain has a frequency of little significance. The chain employs TRBV20-1 and TRBJ2-7, with TRBD1 matching over 8 bases. The CDR3 contains 13 residues. From germline, CDR1 is DFQATT and CDR2 SNEGSKA (reference sequence). J lost 4 bases, V lost 4 bases, and 6 bases had no gene match. The DNA for the CDR3 is TGCAGTGCTACCGGGACAGGACTGTACGAGCAGTACTTC. This encodes CSATGTGLYEQYF.

By sample fraction, this clonotype is medium-sized. In a library made to pick up alpha chains, this beta chain is a stray read with a size that means little. J is TRBJ1-2 and V is TRBV5-6; a possible D gene is TRBD1 (5 bases). Germline V lookup: CDR1 SGHDT, CDR2 YYEEEE. V dropped 5 bases and J dropped 7 bases, with 15 bases sitting between them. The CDR3 has 13 amino acids. DNA for the CDR3: TGTGCCAGCAGTCCGACAGAAATCTCTGGCTACACCTTC. Translating gives CASSPTEISGYTF.

Turning to this clonotype: The library was prepared for alpha chains; this beta chain is a stray read, so its frequency means little. The chain has TRBV24-1 and TRBJ2-7; D tentatively fits TRBD1 or TRBD2 (6 bases each). This CDR3 contains 14 residues. The V gene lost 3 bases and the J gene lost 7 bases, with 15 bases spanning the gap. Germline V gives CDR1 KGHDR, CDR2 SFDVKD. The CDR3 DNA reads as TGTGCCACCAGTGATCCCTCGCAGGGGACTGAGCAGTACTTC. Its translation is CATSDPSQGTEQYF.

This clonotype was seen more than once but under ten times. As an off-target read in a library built for alpha chains, this beta chain has a frequency of little significance. The CDR3 nucleotides read TGTGCCAGCAGCTACTCCGGGACAGGCGGCAATCAGCCCCAGCATTTT. It translates to CASSYSGTGGNQPQHF. The chain has TRBV7-9 and TRBJ1-5, with TRBD1 matching 8 bases. V trimming: 4 bases; J trimming: 2 bases; junction bases outside the gene matches: 7. This CDR3 has 16 amino acids. The germline V gene encodes CDR1 SEHNR and CDR2 FQNEAQ (reference sequence).

Relative to its sample, this clonotype is medium-sized. This beta chain appears as a stray read in a library generated for alpha chains; its size is not informative. The genes are TRBV20-1 and TRBJ2-1; 8 nucleotides line up with TRBD2. Germline CDR1 is DFQATT and CDR2 is SNEGSKA (reference sequence). V shed 0 bases and J 5 bases; nucleotides not matched to a gene: 6. This CDR3 contains 15 residues. The CDR3 DNA reads as TGCAGTGCTAGAGATACGAGCGGGAGCGACAATGAGCAGTTCTTC. It translates to CSARDTSGSDNEQFF.

This clonotype was seen ten or more times. This beta chain was picked up by a library intended for alpha chains and is off target, so its count carries little meaning. This chain uses TRBV7-9 with TRBJ2-4; 7 positions match TRBD1. Germline assignment: CDR1 SEHNR and CDR2 FQNEAQ (reference sequence). The CDR3 covers 21 residues. Trimming removed 0 bases from V and 5 bases from J; junction bases left unmatched: 22. DNA of the CDR3: TGTGCCAGCAGCTTAGCGTTTTCCTACCGGGACAGCCGTAAAAGTGAAAACATTCAGTACTTC. It encodes CASSLAFSYRDSRKSENIQYF.